The 15 T cell receptor beta chains in this list originate from one sample, sequenced in a study of cytomegalovirus exposure and HLA in healthy donors. A multiplex PCR was run with 60 Vbeta primers and 13 Jbeta primers. Assay used: immunoSEQ multiplex PCR; TCRdb lists only in-frame clones, some missing. The sample has some 150,000 clones, 84% seen once. Sequenced input: PBMCs. These TCRs come from a boy aged 2-9 years in good health and CMV-seronegative.

The chain recombines TRBV6-1 with TRBJ1-5, with unresolved D. Germline V CDR1 and CDR2: MNHNS, SASEGT. V was cut by 2 bases and J by 0 bases, with 14 bases left in between. CDR3 length equals 17 residues. The CDR3 nucleotides are TGTGCCAGCAGTGAAACGGGAAATGTATATAGCAATCAGCCCCAGCATTTT. This encodes CASSETGNVYSNQPQHF.

This chain joins TRBV4-2 and TRBJ2-6; TRBD1 agrees at 8 bases. Germline CDR1 and CDR2: LGHNA and YNFKEQ. V gave up 2 bases and J gave up 0 bases; unmatched junction bases: 0. CDR3 length equals 16 residues. CDR3 nucleotide sequence: TGTGCCAGCAGCCAAACAGGGGGCTCTGGGGCCAACGTCCTGACTTTC. Translated, it gives CASSQTGGSGANVLTF.

The V gene is TRBV6-5, the J gene TRBJ2-1, with D unresolved. This CDR3 region has 14 residues. Germline CDR1 reads MNHEY; CDR2 reads SVGAGI. With 2 bases removed from V and 9 bases from J, the gap between germline ends came to 14 bases. This CDR3 is CASSYGLASGEQFF. CDR3 DNA sequence: TGTGCCAGCAGTTACGGGTTAGCTTCGGGTGAGCAGTTCTTC.

This rearrangement joins TRBV27 to TRBJ1-1; 8 bases agree with TRBD1. Unmatched junction bases numbered 8, after V lost 2 bases and J lost 0 bases. CDR1 and CDR2 (germline): MNHEY, SMNVEV (reference sequence). This CDR3 is 17 amino acids long. The CDR3 spells CASSLLSGTGLNTEAFF. The CDR3 nucleotides are TGTGCCAGCAGTTTACTATCCGGGACAGGCTTGAACACTGAAGCTTTCTTT.

This clone was recorded a few times. The chain is built from TRBV9 and TRBJ1-1; TRBD1 might be the D (6 bases). Germline loops: CDR1 SGDLS, CDR2 YYNGEE. The V gene lost 3 bases and the J gene lost 6 bases, with 15 bases spanning the gap. The CDR3 loop spans 14 amino acids. The CDR3 region is CASSARRGLAEAFF. As DNA, the CDR3 is TGTGCCAGCAGCGCCCGTAGGGGGTTGGCTGAAGCTTTCTTT.

The chain joins TRBV28 to TRBJ1-1, with D perhaps matching TRBD1 (5 bases). The germline V and J ends were trimmed by 4 bases and 11 bases, with 17 bases remaining between them. The V gene's germline CDR1 is MDHEN and CDR2 SYDVKM. The CDR3 contains 13 residues. The CDR3 region has the DNA TGTGCCAGCAGTTCCCGGTCGTGGGGGGTGGCTTTCTTT. Residues: CASSSRSWGVAFF. Supplemented by reference TRBV28 and TRBJ1-1, the full variable domain reads DVKVTQSSRYLVKRTGEKVFLECVQDMDHENMFWYRQDPGLGLRLIYFSYDVKMKEKGDIPEGYSVSREKKERFSLILESASTNQTSMYLCASSSRSWGVAFFGQGTRLTVV.

V usage is TRBV7-9 and J usage is TRBJ2-3; possibly TRBD1 for D (5 bases). V gave up 0 bases and J gave up 1 base, with 11 bases separating them. The CDR3 runs to 16 residues. Germline values: CDR1 SEHNR, CDR2 FQNEAQ (reference sequence). CDR3 residues: CASSLATAQGTDTQYF. For the CDR3, the DNA is TGTGCCAGCAGCTTAGCCACGGCACAGGGCACAGATACGCAGTATTTT. The entire variable domain, with the rest obtained from reference TRBV7-9 and TRBJ2-3, is as follows: DTGVSQNPRHKITKRGQNVTFRCDPISEHNRLYWYRQTLGQGPEFLTYFQNEAQLEKSRLLSDRFSAERPKGSFSTLEIQRTEQGDSAMYLCASSLATAQGTDTQYFGPGTRLTVL.

This chain connects TRBV5-4 to TRBJ2-3, with 12 bases fitting TRBD1. CDR1 SGHNT and CDR2 YYREEE come from the germline V gene (reference sequence). J gave up 5 bases and V 3 bases, and 1 base lay outside the gene matches. CDR3 length: 14 amino acids. The CDR3 region has the DNA TGTGCCAGCAGCTGGGACAGGGGGCGAGATACGCAGTATTTT. Its translation is CASSWDRGRDTQYF.

The rearrangement joins TRBV5-6 to TRBJ1-2; TRBD1 matches at 8 bases. V was pared by 7 bases and J by 8 bases, with 10 bases of the junction left unmatched. This CDR3 has 13 amino acids. From germline, CDR1 is SGHDT and CDR2 YYEEEE. In DNA, the CDR3 is TGTGCCAGCCATGACAGGGGCCGCTTAGGCTACACCTTC. Translated: CASHDRGRLGYTF.

This clone has a single count. V is TRBV11-2 and J is TRBJ2-7; perhaps TRBD2 as D (5 bases). Germline V gene data show CDR1 as SGHAT and CDR2 as FQNNGV. The V and J ends lost 4 bases and 2 bases respectively, with 12 bases between them. There are 14 residues in the CDR3. In nucleotides, the CDR3 is TGTGCCAGCAGCTCGACGACGGGAACCTACGAGCAGTACTTC. It specifies CASSSTTGTYEQYF.

The chain combines TRBV18 with TRBJ1-2; 8 positions agree with TRBD1. After removal of 9 bases from V and 4 bases from J, the junction contained 19 bases not matched to a gene. This CDR3 has 17 amino acids. The germline CDR1 and CDR2 sequences are KGHSH and LQKENI. Written as DNA, the CDR3 is TGTGCCAGTAAAAAGGGTTGGGAGAGACAGGGGACCTATGGCTACACCTTC. As protein: CASKKGWERQGTYGYTF.

The DNA of the CDR3 is TGTGCCAGCAGCCGACCCGGGACAGATGATGGCTACACCTTC. Translated: CASSRPGTDDGYTF. The chain has TRBV7-8 and TRBJ1-2; 7 bases are shared with TRBD1. The CDR3 runs 14 residues. V trimming: 5 bases; J trimming: 6 bases; junction bases outside the gene matches: 9. Per the germline V gene, CDR1 is SGHVS and CDR2 is FQNEAQ. Full variable domain (missing parts from reference TRBV7-8 and TRBJ1-2): GAGVSQSPRYKVAKRGQDVALRCDPISGHVSLFWYQQALGQGPEFLTYFQNEAQLDKSGLPSDRFFAERPEGSVSTLKIQRTQQEDSAVYLCASSRPGTDDGYTFGSGTRLTVV.

The rearrangement uses TRBV4-1 and TRBJ2-5, with 8 bases that match TRBD2. The CDR3 runs 14 residues. Germline CDR1 is MGHRA and CDR2 is YSYEKL. V dropped 4 bases and J dropped 4; count of bases not matched to a gene: 5. The CDR3 reads CASSLPGRAETQYF. CDR3 bases: TGCGCCAGCAGCCTCCCCGGGAGGGCAGAGACCCAGTACTTC.

The CDR3 is CARQGPANTGELFF. In DNA form, the CDR3 reads TGTGCCAGACAGGGGCCCGCGAACACCGGGGAGCTGTTTTTT. The chain links TRBV2 to TRBJ2-2, with 7 positions matching TRBD1. V trimming: 9 bases; J trimming: 0 bases; junction bases outside the gene matches: 4. CDR1 is SNHLY, CDR2 FYNNEI, per germline. This CDR3 comprises 14 residues.

The rearrangement links TRBV19 to TRBJ1-2, with no clear D. Germline CDR1 reads LNHDA; CDR2 reads SQIVND (reference sequence). The CDR3 contains 17 residues. The V end was cut by 5 bases, the J end by 6 bases, with 25 bases between. CDR3 protein: CASSPPATREGRDGYTF. DNA for the CDR3: TGTGCCAGTAGTCCCCCGGCCACCCGTGAGGGCCGGGATGGCTACACCTTC.